The next 17 T cell receptor beta chains were all read from a single sample in a study of beta chain features in type 1 diabetes. Expressed TCRB transcripts were sequenced, since all the RNA that had been isolated was reverse transcribed. Clones were read by immunoSEQ multiplex PCR, and TCRdb kept only the in-frame ones, dropping some. This table has roughly 400,000 clones, 8% to 10% appearing once. These TCRs' antigens remain unknown. Study conclusions and caveats: Shorter TCRB CDR3s, moderately but significantly so, marked every one of the four CD4+ subsets in Type 1 diabetes patients.

Specimen: central memory CD4+ T cells from blood. The receptor source for this set is a man aged 25-45 years with type 1 diabetes.

This clone was seen ten or more times. The rearrangement links TRBV6-6 to TRBJ1-1, with 9 bases aligning to TRBD1. The germline CDR1 and CDR2 sequences are MNHNY and SVGAGI (reference sequence). The V and J ends lost 5 bases and 10 bases, in that order; junction bases with no gene match: 2. CDR3 size: 11 residues. CDR3 DNA sequence: TGTGCCAGCAGTCCGGGACAGGGAGCTTTCTTT. Amino acids: CASSPGQGAFF.

This clone was detected a few times. The rearrangement links TRBV18 to TRBJ1-2; D gene unclear. Trimming removed 3 bases at V and 0 bases at J, with 8 bases between. Germline V gives CDR1 KGHSH, CDR2 LQKENI. The CDR3 covers 14 residues. CDR3 sequence (DNA): TGTGCCAGCTCACCGAGGGAAGCTAACTATGGCTACACCTTC. The encoded protein is CASSPREANYGYTF. The entire variable domain, with the rest obtained from reference TRBV18 and TRBJ1-2, is as follows: NAGVMQNPRHLVRRRGQEARLRCSPMKGHSHVYWYRQLPEEGLKFMVYLQKENIIDESGMPKERFSAEFPKEGPSILRIQQVVRGDSAAYFCASSPREANYGYTFGSGTRLTVV.

The rearrangement uses TRBV7-3 and TRBJ1-3; TRBD1 agrees at 10 bases. This CDR3 spans 16 amino acids. Germline-derived CDR1 and CDR2 are SGHTA and FQGTGA. The V segment lost 3 bases and the J segment 3 bases; nucleotides outside the gene matches: 5. The CDR3 loop is CASSFETGGGGNTIYF. CDR3 bases: TGTGCCAGCAGCTTCGAGACAGGGGGCGGTGGAAACACCATATATTTT.

CDR3 protein: CASSFPKAYGYTF. The CDR3 nucleotides are TGTGCCAGTAGTTTCCCCAAGGCCTATGGCTACACCTTC. The chain has TRBV19 and TRBJ1-2; D not resolved. The V gene's germline CDR1 is LNHDA and CDR2 SQIVND (reference sequence). V lost 5 bases and J 4 bases, leaving 11 bases between the germline ends. The CDR3 is 13 amino acids.

In this sample, this clone turned up a few times. This chain uses TRBV5-5 with TRBJ2-3, with D hard to call. Trimming removed 2 bases at V and 6 bases at J, with 4 bases between. The CDR3 extends over 11 amino acids. The germline CDR1 and CDR2 sequences are SGHKS and YYEKEE (reference sequence). The CDR3 sequence is CASSFRDTQYF. Written as DNA, the CDR3 is TGTGCCAGCAGCTTTAGGGATACGCAGTATTTT. Drawing the rest from reference TRBV5-5 and TRBJ2-3, the complete variable domain is DAGVTQSPTHLIKTRGQQVTLRCSPISGHKSVSWYQQVLGQGPQFIFQYYEKEERGRGNFPDRFSARQFPNYSSELNVNALLLGDSALYLCASSFRDTQYFGPGTRLTVL.

V usage is TRBV5-1 and J usage is TRBJ1-2; unclear D gene. With 4 bases removed from V and 2 bases from J, the gap between germline ends came to 9 bases. Germline CDR1 and CDR2: SGHRS and YFSETQ. This CDR3 contains 13 residues. For the CDR3, the DNA is TGCGCCAGCAGCCAGGATGGGAACTATGGCTACACCTTC. Translated, it gives CASSQDGNYGYTF. The entire variable domain, with the rest obtained from reference TRBV5-1 and TRBJ1-2, is as follows: KAGVTQTPRYLIKTRGQQVTLSCSPISGHRSVSWYQQTPGQGLQFLFEYFSETQRNKGNFPGRFSGRQFSNSRSEMNVSTLELGDSALYLCASSQDGNYGYTFGSGTRLTVV.

This clone was recorded at least ten times. The chain has TRBV2 and TRBJ1-1, with TRBD1 as a possible D gene (6 bases). Between the trimmed V and J ends, which lost 1 base and 4 bases, there was a span of 13 bases. CDR1 and CDR2 from the germline V gene are SNHLY and FYNNEI. CDR3 length: 15 amino acids. CDR3 sequence: CASSEDHRVGTEAFF. Here the CDR3 DNA reads TGTGCCAGCAGTGAAGATCACAGGGTTGGCACTGAAGCTTTCTTT.

V gene TRBV2 combines with J gene TRBJ2-7, with 7 bases matching TRBD1. Unmatched junction bases numbered 10, after V lost 6 bases and J lost 5 bases. Germline CDR1 and CDR2: SNHLY and FYNNEI. The CDR3 sequence is 14 residues long. CDR3 DNA sequence: TGTGCCAGCAGCGCCCGACAGGGATCCCACGAGCAGTACTTC. Its protein is CASSARQGSHEQYF.

The chain has TRBV10-1 and TRBJ2-2; the D gene is possibly TRBD2 (5 bases). The germline V gene has CDR1 WNHNN and CDR2 SYGVQD (reference sequence). The CDR3 is 14 residues long. V dropped 4 bases and J dropped 6 bases, with 12 bases sitting between them. DNA for the CDR3: TGCGCCAGCAGTGGTTCCGGACTCTCCGGGGAGCTGTTTTTT. The encoded protein is CASSGSGLSGELFF.

This clone has ten or more counts. This chain connects TRBV18 to TRBJ2-3; D might be TRBD1 (6 bases). With 0 bases removed from V and 5 bases from J, the gap between germline ends came to 12 bases. CDR3 length equals 15 residues. Germline V gene lookup returns CDR1 KGHSH and CDR2 LQKENI. In DNA, the CDR3 is TGTGCCAGCTCACCACCTTCAGGGGCCAAAGATACGCAGTATTTT. Translated: CASSPPSGAKDTQYF.

This clone was seen a handful of times. The chain recombines TRBV5-1 with TRBJ2-3, with TRBD1 matching over 10 bases. Germline CDR1 is SGHRS and CDR2 is YFSETQ. This CDR3 is built from 14 residues. The V gene end was trimmed by 4 bases and the J gene end by 4 bases; junction bases not matched to a gene: 3. The DNA of the CDR3 is TGCGCCAGCAGCGGGACAGGGGTTTCAGATACGCAGTATTTT. It is translated as CASSGTGVSDTQYF.

There are a few counts of this clone. The J gene is TRBJ2-3, the V gene TRBV11-2; 13 nucleotides match TRBD2. The junction had 9 bases not matched to a gene; V was cut back by 4 bases and J by 2 bases. Germline V CDR1 and CDR2: SGHAT, FQNNGV. CDR3 length: 18 amino acids. The CDR3: CASSSGTSGTSSTDTQYF. The CDR3 nucleotides read TGTGCCAGCAGCTCCGGGACTAGCGGGACCAGTTCCACAGATACGCAGTATTTT.

V is TRBV7-8 and J is TRBJ2-3, with D perhaps given as TRBD1 or TRBD2 (5 bases each). Germline V gene lookup returns CDR1 SGHVS and CDR2 FQNEAQ. V lost 1 base and J lost 4, with 12 bases in between. The CDR3 has 15 residues. In DNA form, the CDR3 reads TGTGCCAGCAGCTTAGGCCCCGGGGCCTCAGATACGCAGTATTTT. Residues: CASSLGPGASDTQYF.

CDR3: CASSLSLGDEQYF. The CDR3 coding sequence is TGCGCCAGCAGTCTTAGCCTGGGGGACGAGCAGTACTTC. The rearrangement joins TRBV10-1 to TRBJ2-7; D is perhaps TRBD1 or TRBD2 (5 bases each). Germline loops: CDR1 WNHNN, CDR2 SYGVQD (reference sequence). The CDR3 loop spans 13 amino acids. V lost 5 bases, J lost 5 bases, and 13 bases lay in between.

This clone was picked up a small number of times. The chain has TRBV6-1 and TRBJ2-5; D possibly corresponds to TRBD2 (7 bases). The CDR3 is 13 amino acids. Per the germline V gene, CDR1 is MNHNS and CDR2 is SASEGT. Trimming stripped 5 bases from V and 5 bases from J, with 12 bases between. The CDR3 DNA follows: TGTGCCAGCAGTTTAGGGGGGGTCGAGACCCAGTACTTC. Translating gives CASSLGGVETQYF.

The chain couples TRBV7-2 to TRBJ2-5, with D uncertain. CDR3 size: 11 residues. CDR1 SGHTA and CDR2 FQGNSA come from the germline V gene. Trimming stripped 6 bases from V and 5 bases from J, with 7 bases between. The CDR3 DNA sequence: TGTGCCAGCAGGGGCACGGAGACCCAGTACTTC. Amino acids: CASRGTETQYF.

In its sample, this clone was seen a few times. V and J are TRBV29-1 and TRBJ2-5, with TRBD1 matching over 8 bases. CDR1 is SQVTM, CDR2 ANQGSEA, per germline. V lost 6 bases to trimming and J lost 2 bases; unmatched junction nucleotides: 2. The CDR3 has 12 amino acids. The CDR3 nucleotides are TGCAGCGTGGACAGGGCACAAGAGACCCAGTACTTC. Residues: CSVDRAQETQYF. Complete variable domain (other parts from reference TRBV29-1 and TRBJ2-5): SAVISQKPSRDICQRGTSLTIQCQVDSQVTMMFWYRQQPGQSLTLIATANQGSEATYESGFVIDKFPISRPNLTFSTLTVSNMSPEDSSIYLCSVDRAQETQYFGPGTRLLVL.